This T cell receptor beta chain was sequenced for a study of CD8+ T cells in alopecia areata. Study in general: Treated patients received oral tofacitinib, 5 to 10 mg twice daily.

Reverse transcription of extracted RNA yielded cDNA, which provided the sequencing template. Method: immunoSEQ multiplex PCR; TCRdb's copy keeps in-frame clones and lacks some. The sample has around 140,000 clones; roughly 50% are singletons. In germline, CDR1 is SGHRS, CDR2 YFSETQ. This CDR3 is built from 17 residues. Trimming removed 0 bases at V and 3 bases at J, with 18 bases between. The researchers isolated CD4+ and CD8+ T cells from PBMCs by sorting. This clone has a handful of counts. The rearrangement links TRBV5-1 to TRBJ1-2; D perhaps matches TRBD1 (5 bases). The receptor was isolated from a human donor with alopecia areata. Sequencing was performed on CD4+ T cells sorted from blood, taken at week 0. CDR3: CASSLEGGTLTYYGYTF. The CDR3 DNA follows: TGCGCCAGCAGCTTGGAGGGAGGGACGCTAACCTACTATGGCTACACCTTC.